Following are 15 T cell receptor beta chains from one sample sequenced in a study of shared clonotypes between healthy human individuals. Naive CD8 cells lacked CD45RO and underwent positive selection for CCR7, leaving out terminally differentiated effector memory CD45RA+ cells. The table came from immunoSEQ multiplex PCR; TCRdb's copy has only in-frame clones and leaves some out. The repertoire consists of around 2.1 million clones, with around 93% occurring once and the leading ten covering 1.5% to 2%. The sequenced sample consisted of naive CD8+ T cells from PBMCs. The receptor source for this set is a man in his late teens or twenties in good health. Some clones in this sample may be carry-over from other donors' samples.

This chain joins TRBV5-6 and TRBJ2-7, with D perhaps assigned TRBD1 or TRBD2 (5 bases each). Germline-derived CDR1 and CDR2 are SGHDT and YYEEEE. This CDR3 region has 16 residues. Between the trimmed V and J ends, which lost 0 bases and 1 base, there was a span of 14 bases. In DNA, the CDR3 is TGTGCCAGCAGCTTGGCGGGAAGGCAGGGTTCCTACGAGCAGTACTTC. It encodes CASSLAGRQGSYEQYF.

The chain links TRBV19 to TRBJ1-5, with D hard to call. The CDR3 spans 15 residues. V lost 5 bases, J lost 2 bases, and 13 bases lay in between. Germline V gene sequence: CDR1 LNHDA, CDR2 SQIVND (reference sequence). This CDR3 is CASSLRENGNQPQHF. The CDR3 nucleotides are TGTGCCAGTAGTTTGAGGGAGAATGGCAATCAGCCCCAGCATTTT. Using reference TRBV19 and TRBJ1-5 for the parts outside the CDR3, the full variable domain is DGGITQSPKYLFRKEGQNVTLSCEQNLNHDAMYWYRQDPGQGLRLIYYSQIVNDFQKGDIAEGYSVSREKKESFPLTVTSAQKNPTAFYLCASSLRENGNQPQHFGDGTRLSIL.

The V call is TRBV6-5, the J call TRBJ1-6; no clear D. CDR3 size: 14 residues. V was cut by 6 bases and J by 5 bases, with 11 bases left in between. Per germline, CDR1 MNHEY and CDR2 SVGAGI. The CDR3 protein is CASSNSGDNSPLHF. The CDR3 bases are TGTGCCAGCAGCAACAGTGGGGATAATTCACCCCTCCACTTT.

This sequence joins TRBV5-6 and TRBJ2-1; D gene unclear. CDR3 size: 12 residues. Per the germline V gene, CDR1 is SGHDT and CDR2 is YYEEEE. V lost 5 bases to trimming and J lost 8 bases, with 11 bases between them. CDR3 sequence (DNA): TGTGCCAGCAGTTACCTGGGCGATGAGCAGTTCTTC. Residues: CASSYLGDEQFF.

The chain is built from TRBV15 and TRBJ1-1; D is unresolved. CDR3 size: 16 residues. Looked up from germline, CDR1 is LNHNV and CDR2 is YYDKDF (reference sequence). V was clipped by 2 bases and J by 0 bases, with 13 bases between them. The CDR3: CATSRPREGMNTEAFF. CDR3 bases: TGTGCCACCAGCAGACCTAGAGAAGGGATGAACACTGAAGCTTTCTTT. The variable domain in full, completed from reference TRBV15 and TRBJ1-1, reads DAMVIQNPRYQVTQFGKPVTLSCSQTLNHNVMYWYQQKSSQAPKLLFHYYDKDFNNEADTPDNFQSRRPNTSFCFLDIRSPGLGDTAMYLCATSRPREGMNTEAFFGQGTRLTVV.

This clone appeared once. The genes are TRBV15 and TRBJ1-1; no firm D call. V shed 6 bases and J shed 0 bases, with 11 bases lying between them. The CDR3 is made up of 14 amino acids. Per germline, CDR1 LNHNV and CDR2 YYDKDF (reference sequence). The CDR3 sequence is CATRGSLMNTEAFF. The DNA for the CDR3 is TGTGCCACCAGGGGGTCGCTGATGAACACTGAAGCTTTCTTT.

The chain links TRBV4-3 to TRBJ1-2; 7 bases map to TRBD1. CDR3 length: 14 residues. Germline values: CDR1 LGHNA, CDR2 YSLEER. J was trimmed by 6 bases and V by 1 base; bases with no gene match: 5. CDR3: CASSQVQGIDGYTF. In DNA form, the CDR3 reads TGCGCCAGCAGCCAAGTACAGGGGATAGATGGCTACACCTTC.

This clone was found once. The rearrangement uses TRBV7-9 and TRBJ2-1; the match to TRBD1 covers 11 bases. Germline CDR1 is SEHNR and CDR2 is FQNEAQ (reference sequence). The CDR3 contains 14 residues. J was trimmed by 6 bases and V by 10 bases; bases with no gene match: 8. The chain's CDR3 is CATRTGGSGNEQFF. The CDR3 DNA reads as TGTGCCACACGGACAGGGGGCAGCGGCAATGAGCAGTTCTTC.

This chain uses TRBV27 with TRBJ2-5, with 7 nucleotides matching TRBD2. The CDR3 is 13 amino acids. Germline loops: CDR1 MNHEY, CDR2 SMNVEV (reference sequence). The J segment lost 4 bases and the V segment lost 4 bases, leaving 3 bases of the junction unmatched. CDR3 residues: CASSSVAGETQYF. The DNA for the CDR3 is TGTGCCAGCAGTTCGGTAGCGGGAGAGACCCAGTACTTC.

This chain uses TRBV4-3 with TRBJ2-3; D remains ambiguous. Germline V gives CDR1 LGHNA, CDR2 YSLEER. The CDR3 is 15 residues long. Trimming took 0 bases from V and 4 from J, leaving 11 bases between them. CDR3 in DNA: TGCGCCAGCAGCCAAGAGATGAGGACGGCAGATACGCAGTATTTT. Translated: CASSQEMRTADTQYF.

This rearrangement joins TRBV10-3 to TRBJ2-3, with TRBD2 identical over 8 bases. This CDR3 has 15 residues. Germline assignment: CDR1 ENHRY and CDR2 SYGVKD. The V segment lost 5 bases and the J segment 4 bases; nucleotides outside the gene matches: 8. The CDR3 region has the DNA TGTGCCATCAGTAGCGGGAGTGGGGGCGCAGATACGCAGTATTTT. Translation: CAISSGSGGADTQYF.

This clone occurred once. The chain uses TRBV19 and TRBJ1-2; D is perhaps TRBD1 (5 bases). The V end lost 0 bases, the J end lost 7 bases, and 18 bases lay between the germline ends. Germline loops: CDR1 LNHDA, CDR2 SQIVND (reference sequence). The CDR3 is 16 residues long. The CDR3 reads CASSIDPAGWGTGYTF. The CDR3 coding sequence is TGTGCCAGTAGTATAGATCCGGCAGGATGGGGCACTGGCTACACCTTC.

The J gene is TRBJ1-2, the V gene TRBV11-2; TRBD1 might be the D (6 bases). The CDR3 spans 16 residues. Germline values: CDR1 SGHAT, CDR2 FQNNGV. The V gene lost 5 bases and the J gene lost 3 bases, with 19 bases spanning the gap. CDR3 loop: CASSRFRGGTDYGYTF. CDR3 in DNA: TGTGCCAGCAGCAGATTCAGAGGGGGTACGGACTATGGCTACACCTTC.

The chain uses TRBV15 and TRBJ1-2; TRBD1 aligns across 10 bases. J was trimmed by 4 bases and V by 2 bases; bases with no gene match: 7. The CDR3 runs 16 residues. CDR1 and CDR2 from the germline V gene are LNHNV and YYDKDF (reference sequence). The CDR3 here is CATSRPADRGSYGYTF. The DNA of the CDR3 is TGTGCCACCAGCAGACCGGCGGACAGGGGGTCCTATGGCTACACCTTC.

In this sample, this clone turned up once. This chain joins TRBV27 and TRBJ2-1; D gene ambiguous. The V end lost 0 bases, the J end lost 3 bases, and 9 bases lay between the germline ends. Germline V gene sequence: CDR1 MNHEY, CDR2 SMNVEV (reference sequence). The CDR3 loop spans 15 amino acids. Here the CDR3 DNA reads TGTGCCAGCAGTTTATCACAGACACTCTACAATGAGCAGTTCTTC. This sequence encodes CASSLSQTLYNEQFF.